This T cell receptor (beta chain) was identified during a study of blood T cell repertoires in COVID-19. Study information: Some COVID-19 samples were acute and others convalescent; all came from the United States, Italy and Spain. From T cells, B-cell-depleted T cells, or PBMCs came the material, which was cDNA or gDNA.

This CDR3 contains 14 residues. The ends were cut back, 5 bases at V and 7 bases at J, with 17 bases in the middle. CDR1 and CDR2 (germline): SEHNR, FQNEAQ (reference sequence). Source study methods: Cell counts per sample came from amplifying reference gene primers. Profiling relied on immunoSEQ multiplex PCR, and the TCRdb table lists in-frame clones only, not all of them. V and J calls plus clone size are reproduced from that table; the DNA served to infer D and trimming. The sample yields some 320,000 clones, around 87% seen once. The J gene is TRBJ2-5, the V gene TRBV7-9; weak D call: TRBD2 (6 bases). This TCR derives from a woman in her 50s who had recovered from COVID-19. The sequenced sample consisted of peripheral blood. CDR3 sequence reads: CASSEARGTRTQYF. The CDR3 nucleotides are TGTGCCAGCAGCGAGGCGCGGGGAACGAGGACCCAGTACTTC.